This is a list of T cell receptor beta chains from one sample in a study of cytomegalovirus exposure and HLA in healthy donors. Sequencing was performed with immunoSEQ multiplex PCR; in TCRdb, only in-frame clones are kept and a portion is missing. Counted here are some 120,000 clones, around 10% occurring once; the ten biggest clones make up roughly 3%. Source material: PBMCs. The receptors come from a man aged 25-45 years in good health and CMV-seronegative. Each CDR3 is given with its conserved first and last residue. A D gene is named only where the DNA matches it firmly. Size tells how often a clone was seen (once, few, many) or the class of an expanded clone, and some rows leave it out.

V: TRBV28; D: .; size: few; J: TRBJ1-2; CDR3: CASSSLYGYTF; DNA: TGTGCCAGCAGTTCCCTTTATGGCTACACCTTC
V: TRBV6-1; D: TRBD2; size: .; J: TRBJ2-5; CDR3: CASSEVGGGGETQYF; DNA: TGTGCCAGCAGTGAAGTTGGCGGGGGGGGAGAGACCCAGTACTTC
V: TRBV5-4; D: TRBD2; size: .; J: TRBJ2-1; CDR3: CASSSPPRGGTYNEQFF; DNA: TGTGCCAGCAGCTCCCCCCCGCGGGGGGGGACCTACAATGAGCAGTTCTTC
V: TRBV30; D: .; size: few; J: TRBJ1-5; CDR3: CAWSKGTSSQPQHF; DNA: TGTGCCTGGAGTAAAGGCACCTCTAGTCAGCCCCAGCATTTT
V: TRBV27; D: .; size: .; J: TRBJ2-1; CDR3: CASSRKVGVYEQFF; DNA: TGTGCCAGCAGCCGGAAGGTAGGGGTCTATGAGCAGTTCTTC
V: TRBV5-1; D: .; size: .; J: TRBJ2-7; CDR3: CASSAEARLGEQYF; DNA: TGCGCCAGCAGCGCTGAAGCACGCCTCGGCGAGCAGTACTTC
V: TRBV5-1; D: .; size: .; J: TRBJ1-1; CDR3: CASSTLGADTEAFF; DNA: TGCGCCAGCAGCACCTTAGGGGCGGACACTGAAGCTTTCTTT
V: TRBV27; D: TRBD1; size: .; J: TRBJ2-7; CDR3: CASSYTGGISYEQYF; DNA: TGTGCCAGCAGCTACACAGGGGGTATCTCCTACGAGCAGTACTTC
V: TRBV10-3; D: TRBD1; size: .; J: TRBJ2-1; CDR3: CAISEPRQGRSEQFF; DNA: TGTGCCATCAGTGAGCCGCGACAGGGAAGGAGTGAGCAGTTCTTC
V: TRBV28; D: TRBD2; size: few; J: TRBJ2-1; CDR3: CASSYVTSGSLGNEQFF; DNA: TGTGCCAGCAGTTACGTGACTAGCGGGTCTCTGGGGAATGAGCAGTTCTTC
V: TRBV5-1; D: TRBD1; size: .; J: TRBJ2-7; CDR3: CASSLGGTGTYEQYF; DNA: TGCGCCAGCAGCTTGGGAGGGACAGGTACCTACGAGCAGTACTTC
V: TRBV4-3; D: .; size: few; J: TRBJ2-7; CDR3: CASSQDYTRRLYEQYF; DNA: TGCGCCAGCAGCCAAGATTACACCCGACGACTTTACGAGCAGTACTTC
V: TRBV7-8; D: TRBD1; size: few; J: TRBJ2-2; CDR3: CASSLVGTGNTGELFF; DNA: TGTGCCAGCAGCTTAGTAGGGACAGGGAACACCGGGGAGCTGTTTTTT
V: TRBV27; D: .; size: few; J: TRBJ2-5; CDR3: CASSPGVQYQETQYF; DNA: TGTGCCAGTAGTCCCGGAGTCCAGTACCAAGAGACCCAGTACTTC
V: TRBV9; D: TRBD2; size: few; J: TRBJ2-2; CDR3: CASSVASGSGVNTGELFF; DNA: TGTGCCAGCAGCGTAGCCTCGGGGAGCGGGGTTAACACCGGGGAGCTGTTTTTT
V: TRBV7-2; D: .; size: few; J: TRBJ1-1; CDR3: CASSPSARGNTEAFF; DNA: TGTGCCAGCAGCCCCTCGGCCAGGGGCAACACTGAAGCTTTCTTT
V: TRBV29-1; D: .; size: few; J: TRBJ2-1; CDR3: CSAKWGQDNEQFF; DNA: TGCAGCGCCAAATGGGGGCAGGACAATGAGCAGTTCTTC
V: TRBV19; D: .; size: .; J: TRBJ1-5; CDR3: CASSIAGVGGQPQHF; DNA: TGTGCCAGTAGTATAGCAGGGGTAGGAGGTCAGCCCCAGCATTTT
V: TRBV19; D: .; size: few; J: TRBJ1-2; CDR3: CASRIPDRLNYGYTF; DNA: TGTGCCAGTAGAATACCCGACAGGCTTAACTATGGCTACACCTTC
V: TRBV7-2; D: .; size: .; J: TRBJ2-7; CDR3: CASSLGRGAMGEQYF; DNA: TGTGCCAGCAGCTTAGGTAGGGGCGCCATGGGGGAGCAGTACTTC
V: TRBV6-5; D: TRBD2; size: few; J: TRBJ2-5; CDR3: CASGGGKQTQYF; DNA: TGTGCCAGCGGCGGGGGTAAACAGACCCAGTACTTC
V: TRBV6-5; D: TRBD1; size: few; J: TRBJ1-6; CDR3: CASSPQGQAGSPLHF; DNA: TGTGCCAGCAGTCCACAGGGACAGGCTGGTTCACCCCTCCACTTT
V: TRBV7-8; D: .; size: few; J: TRBJ2-3; CDR3: CASSISSDTQYF; DNA: TGTGCCAGCAGCATAAGCTCAGATACGCAGTATTTT
V: TRBV4-2; D: .; size: few; J: TRBJ2-1; CDR3: CASSPGGPDNEQFF; DNA: TGTGCCAGCAGCCCCGGAGGGCCGGACAATGAGCAGTTCTTC
V: TRBV7-2; D: .; size: .; J: TRBJ1-3; CDR3: CASSFLGNTIYF; DNA: TGTGCCAGCAGCTTCCTCGGAAACACCATATATTTT
V: TRBV2; D: TRBD2; size: few; J: TRBJ2-1; CDR3: CASSTGLAGAYNEQFF; DNA: TGTGCCAGCAGTACGGGACTAGCGGGAGCCTACAATGAGCAGTTCTTC
V: TRBV18; D: TRBD1; size: few; J: TRBJ1-5; CDR3: CASSPGTGDQPQHF; DNA: TGTGCCAGCTCACCGGGGACAGGGGATCAGCCCCAGCATTTT
V: TRBV10-1; D: TRBD2; size: .; J: TRBJ2-2; CDR3: CASSQTSGGLWSGELFF; DNA: TGCGCCAGCAGTCAAACTAGCGGGGGTCTTTGGTCCGGGGAGCTGTTTTTT
V: TRBV14; D: .; size: few; J: TRBJ1-1; CDR3: CASSQQQGTEAFF; DNA: TGTGCCAGCAGCCAGCAACAGGGTACTGAAGCTTTCTTT
V: TRBV21-1; D: .; size: .; J: TRBJ2-1; CDR3: CASSILASPYNEQFF; DNA: TGTGCCAGCAGCATACTAGCGAGCCCTTACAATGAGCAGTTCTTC
V: TRBV11-2; D: .; size: .; J: TRBJ2-3; CDR3: CASSLESGGYTDTQYF; DNA: TGTGCCAGCAGCTTAGAATCGGGGGGCTACACAGATACGCAGTATTTT
V: TRBV6-1; D: .; size: few; J: TRBJ2-2; CDR3: CASTEGVTTNGELFF; DNA: TGTGCCAGCACCGAAGGCGTGACTACAAACGGGGAGCTGTTTTTT
V: TRBV2; D: .; size: .; J: TRBJ1-1; CDR3: CASGLRVNTEAFF; DNA: TGTGCCAGCGGCCTGAGGGTGAACACTGAAGCTTTCTTT
V: TRBV7-3; D: TRBD1; size: .; J: TRBJ2-2; CDR3: CASSLTWTGNTGELFF; DNA: TGTGCCAGCAGCTTAACCTGGACAGGGAACACCGGGGAGCTGTTTTTT
V: TRBV19; D: .; size: few; J: TRBJ1-5; CDR3: CASSIRGESNQPQHF; DNA: TGTGCCAGTAGTATACGGGGGGAGAGCAATCAGCCCCAGCATTTT
V: TRBV28; D: .; size: few; J: TRBJ2-7; CDR3: CASSPIRDTTYEQYF; DNA: TGTGCCAGCAGCCCGATACGGGACACCACCTACGAGCAGTACTTC
V: TRBV9; D: TRBD2; size: many; J: TRBJ2-7; CDR3: CASSPDSVGLAVTYEQYF; DNA: TGTGCCAGCAGCCCGGACAGCGTTGGACTAGCGGTAACCTACGAGCAGTACTTC
V: TRBV4-1; D: TRBD1; size: .; J: TRBJ2-5; CDR3: CASSTQPGQGALETQYF; DNA: TGCGCCAGCAGCACCCAACCGGGACAGGGGGCGTTGGAGACCCAGTACTTC
V: TRBV3-1/TRBV3-2; D: .; size: .; J: TRBJ2-7; CDR3: CASSQRGRF; DNA: TGTGCCAGCAGCCAAAGAGGCCGCTTC
V: TRBV6-1; D: .; size: .; J: TRBJ1-5; CDR3: CASTRTGSSNQPQHF; DNA: TGTGCCAGCACCCGGACTGGGAGCAGCAATCAGCCCCAGCATTTT
V: TRBV30; D: .; size: .; J: TRBJ2-7; CDR3: CAWSVRGSSYEQYF; DNA: TGTGCCTGGAGTGTACGCGGTAGCTCCTACGAGCAGTACTTC
V: TRBV29-1; D: .; size: few; J: TRBJ2-2; CDR3: CSVEDPGNTGELFF; DNA: TGCAGCGTTGAAGACCCAGGGAACACCGGGGAGCTGTTTTTT
V: TRBV9; D: .; size: few; J: TRBJ1-3; CDR3: CASSETGISSGNTIYF; DNA: TGTGCCAGCAGCGAAACAGGGATTTCCTCTGGAAACACCATATATTTT
V: TRBV6-1; D: .; size: few; J: TRBJ2-1; CDR3: CASKLTAYNEQFF; DNA: TGTGCCAGCAAACTAACCGCCTACAATGAGCAGTTCTTC
V: TRBV19; D: .; size: once; J: TRBJ1-5; CDR3: CASSILRISNQPQHF; DNA: TGTGCCAGTAGTATCCTCAGGATAAGCAATCAGCCCCAGCATTTT
V: TRBV6-4; D: TRBD2; size: many; J: TRBJ2-1; CDR3: CASSEDSGVNEQFF; DNA: TGTGCCAGCAGTGAAGATAGCGGGGTTAATGAGCAGTTCTTC
V: TRBV6-1; D: .; size: .; J: TRBJ2-4; CDR3: CASSESQGGKNIQYF; DNA: TGTGCCAGCAGTGAAAGTCAGGGGGGCAAAAACATTCAGTACTTC
V: TRBV19; D: TRBD2; size: .; J: TRBJ2-7; CDR3: CASSRGGRYEQYF; DNA: TGTGCCAGCTCCCGCGGCGGGAGATATGAGCAGTACTTC
V: TRBV5-6; D: TRBD1; size: few; J: TRBJ2-6; CDR3: CASSRTKTGVLTF; DNA: TGTGCCAGCAGCCGGACCAAGACAGGGGTCCTGACTTTC
V: TRBV9; D: .; size: .; J: TRBJ2-7; CDR3: CASSVGRGPYEQYF; DNA: TGTGCCAGCAGCGTAGGCAGGGGACCCTACGAGCAGTACTTC
V: TRBV27; D: TRBD2; size: few; J: TRBJ2-3; CDR3: CASSLILASGGAVDTQYF; DNA: TGTGCCAGCAGTTTGATATTGGCGAGCGGGGGGGCGGTAGATACGCAGTATTTT
V: TRBV19; D: TRBD1; size: .; J: TRBJ2-3; CDR3: CASSLGQGARDTQYF; DNA: TGTGCCAGTAGCCTCGGACAGGGGGCTAGGGATACGCAGTATTTT